What follows are 31 T cell receptor beta chains derived from one specimen sequenced in a study of identical twins. TCRdb independently ran MiXCR on the 5' RACE reads; one entry per CDR3 protein. The data contain roughly 710,000 distinct CDR3 sequences, 6.1% of them singletons. Sequenced: naive T cells sorted from blood. The receptor set was obtained from a man between 18 and 29 years old in good health.

This clonotype appeared a few times. The V and J genes are TRBV24-1 and TRBJ2-1, with TRBD2 identical over 8 bases. Germline trimming cut 4 bases from V and 10 bases from J; bases unmatched to any gene: 8. This CDR3 contains 14 residues. Germline CDR1 and CDR2: KGHDR and SFDVKD. CDR3 sequence: CATSDPGLEREQFF. The CDR3 DNA reads TGTGCCACCAGTGACCCGGGACTAGAGAGGGAGCAGTTCTTC.

There are a few counts of this clonotype. This chain joins TRBV7-9 and TRBJ2-5, with TRBD2 as a possible D gene (5 bases). The CDR3 is 16 residues long. Per germline, CDR1 SEHNR and CDR2 FQNEAQ (reference sequence). The V end was cut by 3 bases, the J end by 2 bases, with 16 bases between. The CDR3 region is CASSFKPGVLQETQYF. Here the CDR3 DNA reads TGTGCCAGCAGCTTCAAACCCGGGGTTCTACAAGAGACCCAGTACTTC.

The V gene is TRBV24-1, the J gene TRBJ2-3; possibly TRBD1 for D (5 bases). Trimming removed 6 bases at V and 4 bases at J, with 10 bases between. CDR1 is KGHDR and CDR2 is SFDVKD in the germline V gene. This CDR3 spans 13 amino acids. Written as DNA, the CDR3 is TGTGCCACCAGTTTACAAGGGGCAGATACGCAGTATTTT. Residues: CATSLQGADTQYF.

The rearrangement joins TRBV5-5 to TRBJ2-7, with D perhaps matching TRBD1 (5 bases). This CDR3 contains 15 residues. Trimming took off 4 bases at V and 1 base at J, with 15 bases between the two ends. Per germline, CDR1 SGHKS and CDR2 YYEKEE (reference sequence). CDR3 nucleotide sequence: TGTGCCAGCAGCCCGATCCAGGGCCTATCCTACGAGCAGTACTTC. It encodes CASSPIQGLSYEQYF.

This clonotype was seen only a few times. This rearrangement joins TRBV12-3 or TRBV12-4 to TRBJ1-5; D call uncertain. The ends were cut back, 1 base at V and 2 bases at J, with 12 bases in the middle. The CDR3 runs 16 residues. The CDR3 bases are TGTGCCAGCAGTTTAGATGACCTAGCACGCAATCAGCCCCAGCATTTT. Translating gives CASSLDDLARNQPQHF.

This clonotype has just a few counts. The genes are TRBV3-1 and TRBJ2-5, with 8 bases aligning to TRBD2. Trimming removed 1 base from V and 5 bases from J; junction bases left unmatched: 12. This CDR3 is built from 17 residues. Germline V gives CDR1 LGHDT, CDR2 YNNKEL (reference sequence). CDR3 coding DNA: TGTGCCAGCAGCCAAGGCCATTCGAGCGGGAGTGGGGAGACCCAGTACTTC. This encodes CASSQGHSSGSGETQYF.

The table lists this clonotype with many counts. The chain is built from TRBV12-3 or TRBV12-4 and TRBJ2-7; possibly TRBD2 for D (6 bases). The V gene lost 3 bases and the J gene lost 2 bases, with 11 bases spanning the gap. This CDR3 comprises 14 residues. The DNA of the CDR3 is TGTGCCAGCAGTTTGAGAGGGAGGACCTACGAGCAGTACTTC. This codes for CASSLRGRTYEQYF.

This clonotype occurred many times. CDR3 residues: CASSPIGQAIYEQYV. CDR3 bases: TGTGCCAGCAGTCCAATAGGACAAGCCATCTACGAGCAGTACGTC. This chain links TRBV6-2 or TRBV6-3 with TRBJ2-7, with D perhaps TRBD1 (5 bases). Trimming took off 5 bases at V and 3 bases at J, with 17 bases between the two ends. Germline V gene lookup returns CDR1 MNHEY and CDR2 SVGEGT. The CDR3 extends over 15 amino acids.

This rearrangement joins TRBV9 to TRBJ2-2, with a weak D call TRBD1 (6 bases). CDR1 and CDR2 (germline): SGDLS, YYNGEE. The CDR3 contains 15 residues. The V and J ends lost 5 bases and 4 bases respectively, with 15 bases between them. The chain's CDR3 is CASSLQQGPTGELFF. The CDR3 nucleotides are TGTGCCAGCAGTCTTCAACAGGGCCCCACCGGGGAGCTGTTTTTT.

This clonotype appeared many times. The chain couples TRBV5-1 to TRBJ2-1, with 9 positions matching TRBD1. CDR3 size: 15 residues. J was trimmed by 3 bases and V by 3 bases; bases with no gene match: 4. Germline V gene data show CDR1 as SGHRS and CDR2 as YFSETQ. The CDR3 DNA follows: TGCGCCAGCAGCTCCCCGGGACAGGGCTACAATGAGCAGTTCTTC. Residues: CASSSPGQGYNEQFF.

V and J are TRBV19 and TRBJ1-1, with TRBD1 as a possible D gene (5 bases). This CDR3 has 12 amino acids. Between the trimmed V and J ends, which lost 3 bases and 8 bases, there was a span of 10 bases. Per germline, CDR1 LNHDA and CDR2 SQIVND (reference sequence). The CDR3 sequence is CASSIGDSEAFF. Here the CDR3 DNA reads TGTGCCAGTAGTATTGGTGACAGCGAAGCTTTCTTT.

This clonotype was found many times. The V and J genes are TRBV7-9 and TRBJ2-5; no firm D call. The CDR3 is made up of 14 amino acids. Germline CDR1 reads SEHNR; CDR2 reads FQNEAQ (reference sequence). Trimming cost V 1 base and J 2 bases, with 8 bases left between them. The CDR3 nucleotides read TGTGCCAGCAGCTTAGAACTTTTTCAAGAGACCCAGTACTTC. Its protein is CASSLELFQETQYF.

This clonotype was observed a few times. The chain links TRBV7-8 to TRBJ1-5, with D hard to call. V gave up 1 base and J gave up 7 bases, with 14 bases separating them. The V gene's germline CDR1 is SGHVS and CDR2 FQNEAQ. The length of the CDR3 is 15 residues. The CDR3 reads CASSLEVLSYQPQHF. CDR3 nucleotide sequence: TGTGCCAGCAGCTTAGAGGTATTGTCCTACCAGCCCCAGCATTTT.

As to this clonotype: A much larger clone lies one base from this, so it may be a read error. V usage is TRBV10-3 and J usage is TRBJ2-5, with no clear D. Germline V gene lookup returns CDR1 ENHRY and CDR2 SYGVKD. This CDR3 region has 13 residues. DNA of the CDR3: TGTGCCATCTCTCCGACGGACCAAGAGATCCAGTACTTC. Encoded protein: CAISPTDQEIQYF.

This clonotype appeared many times. The J gene is TRBJ2-3, the V gene TRBV6-1; 9 positions agree with TRBD1. Germline values: CDR1 MNHNS, CDR2 SASEGT. Germline trimming cut 6 bases from V and 4 bases from J; bases unmatched to any gene: 5. This CDR3 has 14 amino acids. The CDR3, as DNA: TGTGCCAGCAGGGGGACAGGGATCGCAGATACGCAGTATTTT. Translated, it gives CASRGTGIADTQYF.

This clonotype was counted at least ten times. The rearrangement uses TRBV28 and TRBJ2-3; 7 bases are shared with TRBD2. Germline V lookup: CDR1 MDHEN, CDR2 SYDVKM. The ends lost 6 bases at V and 2 bases at J; junction bases unmatched: 14. The CDR3 is made up of 17 amino acids. The CDR3 protein is CASSPGLVFASTDTQYF. Here the CDR3 DNA reads TGTGCCAGCAGCCCCGGACTAGTTTTCGCCTCCACAGATACGCAGTATTTT.

About this clonotype itself: The CDR3 carries no conserved terminal phenylalanine or tryptophan, so it likely arises from a read error. The chain combines TRBV15 with TRBJ2-3; 12 bases are a match to TRBD2. V lost 5 bases, J lost 5 bases, and 5 bases stayed unmatched. The germline CDR1 and CDR2 sequences are LNHNV and YYDKDF (reference sequence). The CDR3 has 15 amino acids. The CDR3 coding sequence is TGTGCCACCAGCTCACTAGCGGGAGGAATAGATACGCAGTATGTT. Translation gives CATSSLAGGIDTQYV.

This clonotype was detected many times. The genes are TRBV9 and TRBJ2-1; D unclear. Trimming removed 0 bases from V and 15 bases from J, with 22 bases in between. This CDR3 region has 15 residues. Germline V CDR1 and CDR2: SGDLS, YYNGEE. The CDR3, as DNA: TGTGCCAGCAGCGTAGGAGGCCCGGGCCTGCACTTTCTGTTCTTC. Residues: CASSVGGPGLHFLFF.

This clonotype has at least ten counts. The rearrangement links TRBV12-3 or TRBV12-4 to TRBJ2-1, with TRBD2 identical over 12 bases. This CDR3 has 15 amino acids. The junction had 8 bases not matched to a gene; V was cut back by 6 bases and J by 8 bases. This CDR3 is CASSWTSGIGDEQFF. CDR3 bases: TGTGCCAGCAGCTGGACTAGCGGGATAGGGGATGAGCAGTTCTTC.

The V and J genes are TRBV4-1 and TRBJ2-3, with a tentative D call TRBD2 (6 bases). Germline CDR1 and CDR2: MGHRA and YSYEKL. The CDR3 loop spans 16 amino acids. V was clipped by 4 bases and J by 6 bases, with 20 bases between them. DNA for the CDR3: TGCGCCAGCAGCCCGATCTTGTGGCGGGATACGGATACGCAGTATTTT. Its protein is CASSPILWRDTDTQYF.

This clonotype came up a few times. The chain is built from TRBV12-3 or TRBV12-4 and TRBJ2-1, with 7 bases that match TRBD1. The CDR3 runs 13 residues. Trimming took 6 bases from V and 6 from J; bases not matched to a gene: 5. The CDR3 protein is CASRLTGSNEQFF. In nucleotides, the CDR3 is TGTGCCAGCAGGTTGACAGGGTCCAATGAGCAGTTCTTC.

This clonotype came up a few times. The chain combines TRBV28 with TRBJ1-5, with a possible D match to TRBD1 (6 bases). Germline CDR1 is MDHEN and CDR2 is SYDVKM. The CDR3 runs 15 residues. V lost 8 bases and J 6 bases, leaving 20 bases between the germline ends. The CDR3 loop is CASSIGGRVSQPQHF. For the CDR3, the DNA is TGTGCCAGCTCGATCGGGGGGCGCGTTAGTCAGCCCCAGCATTTT.

This clonotype was counted many times. The rearrangement uses TRBV12-3 or TRBV12-4 and TRBJ2-1; D gene uncertain. Trimming took 6 bases from V and 10 from J, leaving 10 bases between them. The CDR3 is 11 residues long. The CDR3 DNA sequence: TGTGCCAGCAGGTTCTCGCTCGAGCAGTTCTTC. It is translated as CASRFSLEQFF.

This clonotype was detected only a few times. This CDR3 reads CASREQLAGNNEQFF. The CDR3 region has the DNA TGCGCCAGCAGAGAGCAGCTAGCGGGAAACAATGAGCAGTTCTTC. The J gene is TRBJ2-1, the V gene TRBV4-1; the match to TRBD2 covers 9 bases. CDR1 and CDR2 from the germline V gene are MGHRA and YSYEKL. The CDR3 totals 15 residues. With V trimmed by 6 bases and J by 5 bases, 8 bases remained unmatched.

V and J are TRBV12-3 or TRBV12-4 and TRBJ2-1; D is unresolved. Trimming took 2 bases from V and 2 from J, leaving 10 bases between them. The CDR3 runs 15 residues. CDR3 coding DNA: TGTGCCAGCAGTTTAAGCGTAGGCCCCTACAATGAGCAGTTCTTC. Its protein is CASSLSVGPYNEQFF.

This clonotype was counted at least ten times. The genes are TRBV5-1 and TRBJ2-2; tentatively, D is TRBD1 (6 bases). The CDR3 sequence is 15 residues long. V shed 1 base and J shed 1 base, with 8 bases lying between them. Germline V gene sequence: CDR1 SGHRS, CDR2 YFSETQ. CDR3 sequence (DNA): TGCGCCAGCAGCTTGACAGGGATGAACACCGGGGAGCTGTTTTTT. It is translated as CASSLTGMNTGELFF.

The gene calls are TRBV29-1 and TRBJ2-5; D not certain. Germline CDR1 and CDR2: SQVTM and ANQGSEA. The V and J ends lost 4 bases and 1 base respectively, with 13 bases between them. The CDR3 has 14 amino acids. CDR3 coding DNA: TGCAGCGTTGCCACGTCAGACCTCCAAGAGACCCAGTACTTC. It translates to CSVATSDLQETQYF.

This clonotype was found many times. The V and J genes are TRBV7-2 and TRBJ2-7; either TRBD1 or TRBD2 may fit D (5 bases each). V lost 3 bases and J lost 0, with 15 bases in between. Per germline, CDR1 SGHTA and CDR2 FQGNSA. CDR3 length: 16 residues. CDR3 amino acids: CASSFRGGPSSYEQYF. The CDR3 DNA sequence: TGTGCCAGCAGCTTCCGGGGCGGGCCGAGCTCCTACGAGCAGTACTTC. Based on the CDR3 plus reference TRBV7-2 and TRBJ2-7, the full variable domain is GAGVSQSPSNKVTEKGKDVELRCDPISGHTALYWYRQSLGQGLEFLIYFQGNSAPDKSGLPSDRFSAERTGGSVSTLTIQRTQQEDSAVYLCASSFRGGPSSYEQYFGPGTRLTVT.

The V call is TRBV6-2 or TRBV6-3, the J call TRBJ1-5; D is uncertain. The CDR3 length is 12 residues. Trimming pared 3 bases from V and 7 bases from J, leaving 7 bases between. From germline, CDR1 is MNHEY and CDR2 SVGEGT. The CDR3 bases are TGTGCCAGCAGTTATGTTAACCAGCCCCAGCATTTT. Translated: CASSYVNQPQHF.

This clonotype was observed a handful of times. The chain uses TRBV5-1 and TRBJ2-2; no clear D gene. Germline V CDR1 and CDR2: SGHRS, YFSETQ. The CDR3 spans 17 residues. Trimming took off 0 bases at V and 1 base at J, with 13 bases between the two ends. As DNA, the CDR3 is TGCGCCAGCAGCTTGGGCCGGGTCTTAGAGAACACCGGGGAGCTGTTTTTT. This translates into CASSLGRVLENTGELFF.

The CDR3 protein is CSARETLQGSYNEQFF. The CDR3 DNA is TGCAGTGCTAGAGAAACTCTTCAGGGCTCCTACAATGAGCAGTTCTTC. The chain uses TRBV20-1 and TRBJ2-1, with D tentatively TRBD1 (5 bases). The CDR3 consists of 16 residues. Germline V lookup: CDR1 DFQATT, CDR2 SNEGSKA (reference sequence). The ends were cut back, 0 bases at V and 0 bases at J, with 12 bases in the middle.